This note documents a single T cell receptor (beta chain) sequence. Germline CDR1 is MNHEY and CDR2 is SVGEGT. This CDR3 has 15 residues. Trimming removed 7 bases from V and 1 base from J; junction bases left unmatched: 4. The sample belongs to a study of CD8 T cells in ankylosing spondylitis. A single record per CDR3 protein comes from TCRdb applying MiXCR to the 5' RACE reads. The sample has around 30,000 distinct CDR3 sequences; approximately 15% are singletons. The chain combines TRBV6-2 or TRBV6-3 with TRBJ2-2; 9 positions match TRBD1. The TCR originated in a male donor with ankylosing spondylitis or in good health (not recorded which). The sequenced sample consisted of blood. Here the CDR3 DNA reads TGTGCCAGCACCTACAGGGGGCAGAACACCGGGGAGCTGTTTTTT. Translation gives CASTYRGQNTGELFF.